The entry that follows covers one T cell receptor (beta chain) sequence. The study ran its PCR with 60 Vbeta and 13 Jbeta primers. The protocol was immunoSEQ multiplex PCR, while the TCRdb copy is restricted to in-frame clones and leaves out a portion. The repertoire consists of 120,000 or so clones, with 70% to 85% occurring once and the leading ten covering roughly 4.5%. This entry belongs to a study of cytomegalovirus exposure and HLA in healthy donors. Germline V lookup: CDR1 SEHNR, CDR2 FQNEAQ (reference sequence). The CDR3 totals 14 residues. The V segment lost 4 bases and the J segment 4 bases; nucleotides outside the gene matches: 4.

The material sequenced was PBMCs. The gene calls are TRBV7-9 and TRBJ2-5; TRBD2 matches 9 bases. The clonotype originates from a man over 45 in good health and CMV-seropositive. This chain's CDR3 is CASSSFSGGETQYF. CDR3 sequence (DNA): TGTGCCAGCAGCTCTTTTAGCGGGGGAGAGACCCAGTACTTC.